Shown below are 25 T cell receptor beta chains from a single sample sequenced in a study of T cell responses to AZD1222 COVID-19 vaccine. Generated by immunoSEQ multiplex PCR, the TCRdb table keeps only in-frame clones and is missing some. The sample yields around 84,000 clones, about 92% seen once. Sample: peripheral blood, taken on day 0 of MenACWY control vaccination. Source of these receptors: an adult in good health.

The CDR3 here is CASSYSPQGVTYEQYF. CDR3 DNA: TGTGCCAGCAGTTACTCACCACAGGGGGTCACCTACGAGCAGTACTTC. The V and J genes are TRBV6-2 or TRBV6-3 and TRBJ2-7, with TRBD1 identical over 8 bases. The CDR3 loop spans 16 amino acids. Germline lookup yields CDR1 MNHEY and CDR2 SVGEGT. Unmatched junction bases numbered 6, after V lost 0 bases and J lost 2 bases.

This chain connects TRBV3-1 (or the pseudogene TRBV3-2) to TRBJ2-1; no clear D. The CDR3 runs 16 residues. CDR1 LGHDT and CDR2 YNNKEL come from the germline V gene (reference sequence). Trimming pared 1 base from V and 2 bases from J, leaving 12 bases between. CDR3 amino acids: CASSQGSSMTYNEQFF. The CDR3 nucleotides are TGTGCCAGCAGCCAAGGGTCTAGTATGACCTACAATGAGCAGTTCTTC.

The rearrangement uses TRBV16 and TRBJ1-6; 8 bases map to TRBD1. Germline CDR1 reads KGHSY; CDR2 reads FQNENV. The CDR3 loop spans 15 amino acids. V lost 4 bases to trimming and J lost 5 bases; unmatched junction nucleotides: 4. This chain's CDR3 is CASSRGQGHNSPLHF. The CDR3, as DNA: TGTGCCAGCAGCCGCGGACAGGGACATAATTCACCCCTCCACTTT. Looking up the rest from reference TRBV16 and TRBJ1-6 gives the full variable domain: GEEVAQTPKHLVRGEGQKAKLYCAPIKGHSYVFWYQQVLKNEFKFLISFQNENVFDETGMPKERFSAKCLPNSPCSLEIQATKLEDSAVYFCASSRGQGHNSPLHFGNGTRLTVT.

The chain carries TRBV4-1 and TRBJ1-6; D ambiguous. Germline V gene sequence: CDR1 MGHRA, CDR2 YSYEKL. The V gene lost 0 bases and the J gene lost 8 bases, with 8 bases spanning the gap. This CDR3 contains 14 residues. The CDR3 DNA follows: TGCGCCAGCAGCCAAGATCCTACCGATTCACCCCTCCACTTT. Protein product: CASSQDPTDSPLHF.

V is TRBV19 and J is TRBJ1-4; D is uncertain. With 1 base removed from V and 8 bases from J, the gap between germline ends came to 8 bases. Germline CDR1 LNHDA, CDR2 SQIVND (reference sequence). CDR3 length: 13 amino acids. The CDR3 region has the DNA TGTGCCAGTAGTATAGTCGGAGGGGAAAAACTGTTTTTT. It translates to CASSIVGGEKLFF.

The chain combines TRBV27 with TRBJ2-5; D may be TRBD1 or TRBD2 (7 bases each). The CDR3 extends over 15 amino acids. The V and J ends lost 3 bases and 1 base respectively, with 12 bases between them. Looked up from germline, CDR1 is MNHEY and CDR2 is SMNVEV (reference sequence). The DNA of the CDR3 is TGTGCCAGCAGTTTGGGCAGGGGGGGCCAAGAGACCCAGTACTTC. Translated: CASSLGRGGQETQYF.

The rearrangement joins TRBV7-9 to TRBJ2-3, with 10 bases matching TRBD1. Germline CDR1 is SEHNR and CDR2 is FQNEAQ (reference sequence). The V and J ends lost 5 bases and 3 bases, in that order; junction bases with no gene match: 5. The CDR3 runs 15 residues. CDR3 sequence: CASSAPGQGTDTQYF. CDR3 DNA sequence: TGTGCCAGCAGCGCACCGGGACAGGGGACAGATACGCAGTATTTT.

The chain links TRBV19 to TRBJ1-2; 10 nucleotides align to TRBD1. This CDR3 comprises 15 residues. The germline V gene encodes CDR1 LNHDA and CDR2 SQIVND (reference sequence). With 7 bases clipped from V and 0 bases from J, the junction kept 5 bases outside the gene matches. The CDR3 loop reads CASIGTGATNYGYTF. Written as DNA, the CDR3 is TGTGCCAGTATCGGGACAGGGGCGACTAACTATGGCTACACCTTC.

This sequence joins TRBV27 and TRBJ1-4; D perhaps matches TRBD1 (5 bases). This CDR3 has 15 amino acids. In germline, CDR1 is MNHEY, CDR2 SMNVEV (reference sequence). V lost 5 bases and J 2 bases, leaving 12 bases between the germline ends. Written as DNA, the CDR3 is TGTGCCAGCAGTCCACAGGTGGGCACTAATGAAAAACTGTTTTTT. The encoded protein is CASSPQVGTNEKLFF.

The V and J genes are TRBV7-8 and TRBJ2-7; no clear D. The V and J ends lost 1 base and 2 bases respectively, with 9 bases between them. The CDR3 is 14 amino acids. The germline V gene has CDR1 SGHVS and CDR2 FQNEAQ. CDR3 coding DNA: TGTGCCAGCAGCTTAGTTTTCACAACCTACGAGCAGTACTTC. Residues: CASSLVFTTYEQYF. Full variable domain (outside the CDR3, taken from reference TRBV7-8 and TRBJ2-7): GAGVSQSPRYKVAKRGQDVALRCDPISGHVSLFWYQQALGQGPEFLTYFQNEAQLDKSGLPSDRFFAERPEGSVSTLKIQRTQQEDSAVYLCASSLVFTTYEQYFGPGTRLTVT.

The genes are TRBV6-1 and TRBJ2-2, with a tentative D call TRBD2 (5 bases). Per germline, CDR1 MNHNS and CDR2 SASEGT. Deletions cut 6 bases from V and 7 bases from J, with 15 bases between. This CDR3 region has 14 residues. CDR3 nucleotide sequence: TGTGCCAGCAGGAGGGATGGATCGGTCGGGGAGCTGTTTTTT. It encodes CASRRDGSVGELFF.

The rearrangement links TRBV28 to TRBJ1-1; D ambiguous. Germline loops: CDR1 MDHEN, CDR2 SYDVKM. This CDR3 has 12 residues. Trimming pared 2 bases from V and 4 bases from J, leaving 5 bases between. The CDR3 loop is CASSLVGTEAFF. The CDR3 DNA is TGTGCCAGCAGTTTAGTTGGCACTGAAGCTTTCTTT. Drawing the rest from reference TRBV28 and TRBJ1-1, the complete variable domain is DVKVTQSSRYLVKRTGEKVFLECVQDMDHENMFWYRQDPGLGLRLIYFSYDVKMKEKGDIPEGYSVSREKKERFSLILESASTNQTSMYLCASSLVGTEAFFGQGTRLTVV.

The chain is built from TRBV29-1 and TRBJ2-1, with D possibly TRBD2 on 7 matching bases. The CDR3 is 14 residues long. From germline, CDR1 is SQVTM and CDR2 ANQGSEA. V lost 4 bases and J lost 9, with 19 bases in between. CDR3 region: CSVASGGDYGEQFF. CDR3 bases: TGCAGCGTTGCTTCGGGGGGCGATTATGGTGAGCAGTTCTTC.

The rearrangement joins TRBV13 to TRBJ1-4; 7 bases are shared with TRBD1. Germline loops: CDR1 PRHDT, CDR2 FYEKMQ (reference sequence). This CDR3 spans 14 amino acids. With 2 bases clipped from V and 8 bases from J, the junction kept 5 bases outside the gene matches. The CDR3 DNA reads TGTGCCAGCAGCTTAAGACAGGGCGGGGAAAAACTGTTTTTT. It translates to CASSLRQGGEKLFF.

Details on this clone: At one end, the junction sequence differs from germline, possibly due to a read error. CDR3: CASSAGQAGFRFF. In nucleotides, the CDR3 is TGTGCCAGCAGCGCTGGACAGGCCGGATTTCGATTTTTT. V usage is TRBV7-8 and J usage is TRBJ1-5; 7 nucleotides agree with TRBD1. The CDR3 is 13 residues long. Per the germline V gene, CDR1 is SGHVS and CDR2 is FQNEAQ.

The chain uses TRBV2 and TRBJ1-4, with 7 bases identical to TRBD1. The CDR3 is 12 residues long. Per germline, CDR1 SNHLY and CDR2 FYNNEI. Losses at the gene ends were 5 bases for V and 12 bases for J; bases not matched to a gene: 6. In nucleotides, the CDR3 is TGTGCCAGCAGTTACGGACAGGTCCAACTGTTTTTT. Protein product: CASSYGQVQLFF.

Comments on this clone: The junction differs from germline at one of its ends, possibly a read error. The chain employs TRBV13 and TRBJ2-1; D gene unclear. The CDR3 runs to 13 residues. Germline-derived CDR1 and CDR2 are PRHDT and FYEKMQ (reference sequence). This CDR3 is CASSIGRDNEQFF. The CDR3 DNA reads TGTGCCAGCAGCATAGGACGGGACAATGAGCAGTTCTTC.

The J gene is TRBJ1-4, the V gene TRBV19, with D uncertain. This CDR3 comprises 14 residues. The germline V gene has CDR1 LNHDA and CDR2 SQIVND (reference sequence). Trimming shortened V by 6 bases and J by 5 bases, and 13 bases separated the two germline ends. DNA for the CDR3: TGTGCCAGTAGCCCGAACCTACGGAATGAAAAACTGTTTTTT. Amino acids: CASSPNLRNEKLFF. Full variable domain (remainder filled in from reference TRBV19 and TRBJ1-4): DGGITQSPKYLFRKEGQNVTLSCEQNLNHDAMYWYRQDPGQGLRLIYYSQIVNDFQKGDIAEGYSVSREKKESFPLTVTSAQKNPTAFYLCASSPNLRNEKLFFGSGTQLSVL.

This clone is a singleton in its sample. This rearrangement joins TRBV7-2 to TRBJ2-5; the D gene is possibly TRBD1 (5 bases). The length of the CDR3 is 15 residues. Trimming shortened V by 1 base and J by 0 bases, and 9 bases separated the two germline ends. CDR1 SGHTA and CDR2 FQGNSA come from the germline V gene. The CDR3 DNA reads as TGTGCCAGCAGCTTAGGTAGACAGAACCAAGAGACCCAGTACTTC. Translating it yields CASSLGRQNQETQYF.

CDR3 in DNA: TGTGCCATCAGTGATACGAGGGGTGAAGCTTTCTTT. Translation gives CAISDTRGEAFF. The chain couples TRBV10-3 to TRBJ1-1; a possible D gene is TRBD1 (5 bases). The V end lost 3 bases, the J end lost 7 bases, and 9 bases lay between the germline ends. The V gene's germline CDR1 is ENHRY and CDR2 SYGVKD. There are 12 residues in the CDR3.

The chain links TRBV6-4 to TRBJ2-3; 10 bases agree with TRBD2. This CDR3 has 16 residues. With 6 bases clipped from V and 0 bases from J, the junction kept 6 bases outside the gene matches. Germline lookup yields CDR1 MRHNA and CDR2 SNTAGT. The CDR3 nucleotides read TGTGCCAGCAGCGCGCTAGCGGGGGCTAGCACAGATACGCAGTATTTT. Its translation is CASSALAGASTDTQYF.

This sequence joins TRBV11-2 and TRBJ2-2; 13 bases are a match to TRBD2. The CDR3 sequence is 18 residues long. CDR1 SGHAT and CDR2 FQNNGV come from the germline V gene. Trimming took 5 bases from V and 2 from J; bases not matched to a gene: 8. This CDR3 reads CASSERLAGGLNTGELFF. The DNA for the CDR3 is TGTGCCAGCAGCGAAAGACTAGCGGGAGGTCTTAACACCGGGGAGCTGTTTTTT.

The chain couples TRBV12-3 or TRBV12-4 to TRBJ2-7; 7 positions agree with TRBD2. The CDR3 is made up of 13 amino acids. J lost 6 bases, V lost 3 bases, and 5 bases had no gene match. The CDR3 DNA reads as TGTGCCAGCAGTTTGGGGGGGAATGGCGAGCAGTACTTC. This translates into CASSLGGNGEQYF.

This clone has only a few counts. This sequence joins TRBV19 and TRBJ1-1, with TRBD1 matching 9 bases. Germline loops: CDR1 LNHDA, CDR2 SQIVND (reference sequence). The CDR3 sequence is 16 residues long. Trimming cost V 3 bases and J 2 bases; bases outside gene matches: 7. CDR3 residues: CASSIPTGGSNTEAFF. For the CDR3, the DNA is TGTGCCAGTAGTATCCCGACAGGGGGATCAAACACTGAAGCTTTCTTT.

The chain has TRBV24-1 and TRBJ2-3, with 8 bases matching TRBD2. This CDR3 spans 17 amino acids. V dropped 1 base and J dropped 3; count of bases not matched to a gene: 8. The germline CDR1 and CDR2 sequences are KGHDR and SFDVKD. In DNA form, the CDR3 reads TGTGCCACCAGTGATTTACAAGCGGGAGAGGTTACAGATACGCAGTATTTT. It codes for CATSDLQAGEVTDTQYF.